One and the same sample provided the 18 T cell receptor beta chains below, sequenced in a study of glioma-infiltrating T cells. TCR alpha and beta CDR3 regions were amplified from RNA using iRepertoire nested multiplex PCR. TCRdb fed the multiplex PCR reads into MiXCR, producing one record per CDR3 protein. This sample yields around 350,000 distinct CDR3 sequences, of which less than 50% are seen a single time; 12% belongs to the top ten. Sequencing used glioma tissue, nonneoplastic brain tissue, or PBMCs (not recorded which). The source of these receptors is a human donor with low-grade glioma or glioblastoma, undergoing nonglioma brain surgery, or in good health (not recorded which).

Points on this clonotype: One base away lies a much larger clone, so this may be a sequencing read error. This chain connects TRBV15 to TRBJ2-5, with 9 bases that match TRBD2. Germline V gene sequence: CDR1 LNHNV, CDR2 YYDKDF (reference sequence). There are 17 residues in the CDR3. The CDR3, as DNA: TGTGCCACCAGGAGAGATGTAGGCGGGAGGGCCGAAGAGACCCAGTACTTC. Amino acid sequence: CATRRDVGGRAEETQYF.

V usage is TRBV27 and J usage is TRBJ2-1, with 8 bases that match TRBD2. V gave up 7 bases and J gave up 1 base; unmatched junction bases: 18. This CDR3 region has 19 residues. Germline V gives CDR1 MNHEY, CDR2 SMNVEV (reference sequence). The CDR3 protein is CASTRTSSWREVSYNEQFF. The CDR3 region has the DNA TGTGCCAGCACCCGAACTTCGAGTTGGCGGGAGGTGTCCTACAATGAGCAGTTCTTC.

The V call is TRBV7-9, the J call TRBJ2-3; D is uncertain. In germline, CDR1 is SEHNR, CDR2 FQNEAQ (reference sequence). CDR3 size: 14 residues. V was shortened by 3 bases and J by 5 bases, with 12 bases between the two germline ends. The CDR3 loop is CASSLSAGLDTQYF. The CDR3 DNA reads TGTGCCAGCAGCTTGTCCGCCGGATTAGATACGCAGTATTTT. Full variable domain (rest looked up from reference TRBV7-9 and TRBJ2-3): DTGVSQNPRHKITKRGQNVTFRCDPISEHNRLYWYRQTLGQGPEFLTYFQNEAQLEKSRLLSDRFSAERPKGSFSTLEIQRTEQGDSAMYLCASSLSAGLDTQYFGPGTRLTVL.

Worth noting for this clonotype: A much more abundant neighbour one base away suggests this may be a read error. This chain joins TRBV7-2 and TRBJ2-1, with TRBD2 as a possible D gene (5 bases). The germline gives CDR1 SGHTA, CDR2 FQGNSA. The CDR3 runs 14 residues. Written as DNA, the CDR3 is TGCGCCAGCAGCCAAGATTTGTCGGGATCTGAGCAGTTCTTC. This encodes CASSQDLSGSEQFF.

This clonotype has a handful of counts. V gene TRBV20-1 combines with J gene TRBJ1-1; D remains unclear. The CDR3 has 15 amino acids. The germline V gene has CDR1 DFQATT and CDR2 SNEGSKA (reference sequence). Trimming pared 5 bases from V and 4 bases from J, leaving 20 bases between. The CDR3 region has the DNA TGCAGTGCTCCGGCCTCATCGCTATTCGGCACTGAAGCTTTCTTT. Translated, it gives CSAPASSLFGTEAFF.

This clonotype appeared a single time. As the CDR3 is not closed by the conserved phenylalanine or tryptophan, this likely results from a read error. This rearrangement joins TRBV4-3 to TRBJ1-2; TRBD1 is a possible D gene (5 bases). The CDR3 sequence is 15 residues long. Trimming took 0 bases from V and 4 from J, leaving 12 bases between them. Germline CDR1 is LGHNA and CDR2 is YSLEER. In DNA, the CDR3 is TGCGCCAGCAGCCAAGATGCCAGGGCGGCCTATGGCTACACCCTC. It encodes CASSQDARAAYGYTL.

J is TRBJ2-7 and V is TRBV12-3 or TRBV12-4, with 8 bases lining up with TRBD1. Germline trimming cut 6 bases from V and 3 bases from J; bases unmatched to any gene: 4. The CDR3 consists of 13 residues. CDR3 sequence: CASSIGQGYEQYF. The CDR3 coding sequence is TGTGCCAGCAGCATCGGACAGGGCTACGAGCAGTACTTC.

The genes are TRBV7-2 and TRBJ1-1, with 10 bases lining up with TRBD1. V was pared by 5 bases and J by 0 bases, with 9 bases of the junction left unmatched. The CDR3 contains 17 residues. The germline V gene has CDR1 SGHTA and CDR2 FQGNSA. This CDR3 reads CASSLRTGGYLNTEAFF. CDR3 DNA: TGTGCCAGCAGCCTTAGGACAGGGGGATACCTGAACACTGAAGCTTTCTTT.

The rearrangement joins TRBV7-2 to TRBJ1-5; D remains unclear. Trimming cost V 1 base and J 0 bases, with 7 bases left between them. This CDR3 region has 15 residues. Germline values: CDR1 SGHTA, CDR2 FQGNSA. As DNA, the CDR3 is TGTGCCAGCAGCTTAGACCCTGCTAGCAATCAGCCCCAGCATTTT. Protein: CASSLDPASNQPQHF.

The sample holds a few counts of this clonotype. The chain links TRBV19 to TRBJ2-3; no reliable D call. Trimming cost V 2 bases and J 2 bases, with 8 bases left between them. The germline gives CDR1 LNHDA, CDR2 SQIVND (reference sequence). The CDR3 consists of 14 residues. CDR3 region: CASSIMSTTDTQYF. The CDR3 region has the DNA TGTGCCAGTAGTATAATGTCTACCACAGATACGCAGTATTTT.

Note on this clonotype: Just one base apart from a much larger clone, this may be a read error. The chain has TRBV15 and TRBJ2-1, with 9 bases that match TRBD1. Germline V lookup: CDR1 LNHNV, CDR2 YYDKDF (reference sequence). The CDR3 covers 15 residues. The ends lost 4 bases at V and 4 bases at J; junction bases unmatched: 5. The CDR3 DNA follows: TGTGCCACCAGCACCACAGGGGGCGCTTACAATGAGCAGTTCTTC. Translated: CATSTTGGAYNEQFF.

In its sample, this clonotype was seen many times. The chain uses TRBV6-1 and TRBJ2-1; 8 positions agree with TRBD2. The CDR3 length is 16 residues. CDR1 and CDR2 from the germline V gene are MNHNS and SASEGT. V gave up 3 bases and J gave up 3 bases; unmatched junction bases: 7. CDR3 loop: CASSDFREGLYNEQFF. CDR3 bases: TGTGCCAGCAGTGATTTCCGGGAGGGACTCTACAATGAGCAGTTCTTC.

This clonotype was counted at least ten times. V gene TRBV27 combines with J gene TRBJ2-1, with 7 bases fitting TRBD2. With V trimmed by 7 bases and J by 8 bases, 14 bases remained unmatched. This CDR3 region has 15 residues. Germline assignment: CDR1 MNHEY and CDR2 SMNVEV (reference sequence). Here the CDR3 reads CASKPLGRDGDEQFF. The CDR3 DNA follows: TGTGCCAGCAAACCCTTAGGGAGGGATGGTGATGAGCAGTTCTTC.

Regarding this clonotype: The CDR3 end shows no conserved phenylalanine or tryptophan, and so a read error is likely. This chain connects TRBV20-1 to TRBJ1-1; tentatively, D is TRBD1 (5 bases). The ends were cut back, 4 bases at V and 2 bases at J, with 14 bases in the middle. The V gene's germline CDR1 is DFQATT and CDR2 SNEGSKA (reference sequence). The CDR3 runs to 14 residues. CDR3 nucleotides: TGCAGTGCTATCATCGGGGCACTCAACACTGAAGCTTTCCTT. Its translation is CSAIIGALNTEAFL.

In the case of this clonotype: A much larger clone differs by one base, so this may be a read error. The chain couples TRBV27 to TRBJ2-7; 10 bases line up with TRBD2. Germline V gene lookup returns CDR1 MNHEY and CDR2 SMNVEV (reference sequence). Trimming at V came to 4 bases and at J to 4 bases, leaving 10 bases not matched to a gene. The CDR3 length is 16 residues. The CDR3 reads CASSSTSSGRGYEQYF. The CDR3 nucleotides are TGTGCCAGCAGTTCCACCTCTAGCGGGAGAGGATACGAGCAGTACTTC.

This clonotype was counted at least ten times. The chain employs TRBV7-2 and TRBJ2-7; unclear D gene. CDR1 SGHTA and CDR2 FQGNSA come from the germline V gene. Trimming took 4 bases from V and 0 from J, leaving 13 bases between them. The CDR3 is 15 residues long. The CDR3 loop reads CASSSLPLLSYEQYF. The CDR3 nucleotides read TGTGCCAGCAGCTCCCTTCCCCTTCTCTCCTACGAGCAGTACTTC.

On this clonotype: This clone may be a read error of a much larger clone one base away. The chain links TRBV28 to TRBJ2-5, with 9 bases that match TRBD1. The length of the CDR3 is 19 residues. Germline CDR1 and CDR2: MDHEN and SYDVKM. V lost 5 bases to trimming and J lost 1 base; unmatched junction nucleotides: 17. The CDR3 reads CASSNSNRPGQGLQETQYF. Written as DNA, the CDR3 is TGTGCCAGCAGTAACTCGAATCGTCCGGGACAGGGTCTCCAAGAGACCCAGTACTTC.

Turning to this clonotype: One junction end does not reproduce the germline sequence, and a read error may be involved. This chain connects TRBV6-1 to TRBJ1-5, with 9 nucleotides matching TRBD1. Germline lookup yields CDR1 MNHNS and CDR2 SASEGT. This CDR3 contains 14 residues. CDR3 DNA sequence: TGCGCCAGCAGTCCCGGACAGGGGCCTGAGCCCCAGCATTTT. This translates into CASSPGQGPEPQHF.